This record covers a single TCR beta chain. Germline loops: CDR1 SGDLS, CDR2 YYNGEE. V was pared by 2 bases and J by 1 base, with 12 bases between. The CDR3 covers 15 residues. TCRdb keeps only in-frame clones here, not all; method: immunoSEQ multiplex PCR. Of tens of thousands of clones in the sample, roughly 88% were seen once. These data come from a study of blood T cell repertoires in COVID-19. This TCR was recovered from a woman in her fifties or sixties with acute or convalescent COVID-19. Sequenced input: peripheral blood. The chain is built from TRBV9 and TRBJ1-1, with a possible D match to TRBD1 (6 bases). The CDR3 nucleotides are TGTGCCAGCAGCGTGGGAGGGGGGACGAACACTGAAGCTTTCTTT. Residues: CASSVGGGTNTEAFF.